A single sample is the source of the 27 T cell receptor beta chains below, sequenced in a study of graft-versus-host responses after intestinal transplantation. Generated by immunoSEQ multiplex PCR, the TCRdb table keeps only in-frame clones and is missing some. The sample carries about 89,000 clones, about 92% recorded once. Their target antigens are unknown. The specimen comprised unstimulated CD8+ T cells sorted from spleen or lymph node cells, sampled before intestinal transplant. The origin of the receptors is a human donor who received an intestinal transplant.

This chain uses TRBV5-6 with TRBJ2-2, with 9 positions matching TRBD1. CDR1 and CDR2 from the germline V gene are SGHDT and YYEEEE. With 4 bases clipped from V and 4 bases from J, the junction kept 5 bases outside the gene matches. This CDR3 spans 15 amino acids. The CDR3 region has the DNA TGTGCCAGCAGCAGAGGGACAGGGCCCACCGGGGAGCTGTTTTTT. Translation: CASSRGTGPTGELFF.

This CDR3 reads CASSQDRDRGWAEKLFF. CDR3 DNA: TGTGCCAGCAGCCAGGACCGGGACAGGGGTTGGGCTGAAAAACTGTTTTTT. The V gene is TRBV4-2, the J gene TRBJ1-4; 10 nucleotides agree with TRBD1. Germline assignment: CDR1 LGHNA and CDR2 YNFKEQ. The V segment lost 3 bases and the J segment 7 bases; nucleotides outside the gene matches: 11. The CDR3 contains 17 residues.

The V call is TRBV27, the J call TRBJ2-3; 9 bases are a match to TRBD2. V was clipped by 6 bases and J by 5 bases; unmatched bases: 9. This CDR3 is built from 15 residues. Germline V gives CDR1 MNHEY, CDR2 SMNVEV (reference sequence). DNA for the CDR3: TGTGCCAGCAGCCCAGCGGGGGGCCGCGGAGATACGCAGTATTTT. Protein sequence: CASSPAGGRGDTQYF.

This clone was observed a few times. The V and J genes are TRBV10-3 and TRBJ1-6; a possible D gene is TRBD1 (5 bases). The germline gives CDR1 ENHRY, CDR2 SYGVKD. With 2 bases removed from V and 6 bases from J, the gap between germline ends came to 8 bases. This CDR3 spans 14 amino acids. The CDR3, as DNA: TGTGCCATCAGTGAGACAGGCGGTAATTCACCCCTCCACTTT. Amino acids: CAISETGGNSPLHF.

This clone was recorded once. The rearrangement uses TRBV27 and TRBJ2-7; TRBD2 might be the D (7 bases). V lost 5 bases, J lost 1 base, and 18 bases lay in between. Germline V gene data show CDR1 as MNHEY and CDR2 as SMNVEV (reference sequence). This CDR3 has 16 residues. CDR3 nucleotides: TGTGCCAGCAGTCCTGGGGGGCGGGGGCTATCCTACGAGCAGTACTTC. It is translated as CASSPGGRGLSYEQYF.

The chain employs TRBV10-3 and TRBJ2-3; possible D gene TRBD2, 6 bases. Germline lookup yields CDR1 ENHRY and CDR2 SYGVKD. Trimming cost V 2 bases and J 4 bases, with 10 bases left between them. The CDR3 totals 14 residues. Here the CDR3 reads CAISEGGIADTQYF. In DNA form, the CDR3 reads TGTGCCATCAGTGAGGGGGGGATAGCAGATACGCAGTATTTT.

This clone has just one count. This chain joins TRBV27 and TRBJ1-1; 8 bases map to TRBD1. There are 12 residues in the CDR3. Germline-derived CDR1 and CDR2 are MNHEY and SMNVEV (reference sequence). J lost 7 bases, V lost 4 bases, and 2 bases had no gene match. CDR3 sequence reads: CASSSGQGEAFF. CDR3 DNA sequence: TGTGCCAGCAGTTCCGGACAGGGTGAAGCTTTCTTT.

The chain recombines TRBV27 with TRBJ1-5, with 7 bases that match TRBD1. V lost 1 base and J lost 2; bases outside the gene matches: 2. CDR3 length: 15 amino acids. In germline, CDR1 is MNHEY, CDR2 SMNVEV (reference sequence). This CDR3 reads CASSLFGTGNQPQHF. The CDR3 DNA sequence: TGTGCCAGCAGTTTATTTGGGACAGGCAATCAGCCCCAGCATTTT.

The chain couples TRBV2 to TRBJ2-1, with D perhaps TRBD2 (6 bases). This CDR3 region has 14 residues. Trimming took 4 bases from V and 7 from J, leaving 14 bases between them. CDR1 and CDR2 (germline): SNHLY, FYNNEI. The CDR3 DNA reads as TGTGCCAGCAGTGTCGGGCGGGGAAAAAATGAGCAGTTCTTC. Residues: CASSVGRGKNEQFF.

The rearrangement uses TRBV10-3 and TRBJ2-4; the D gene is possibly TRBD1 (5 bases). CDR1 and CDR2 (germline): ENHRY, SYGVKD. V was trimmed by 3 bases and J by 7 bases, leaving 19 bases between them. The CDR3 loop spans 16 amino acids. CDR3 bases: TGTGCCATCAGTGAAGGACAAGTGAGTTTAAGGAACATTCAGTACTTC. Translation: CAISEGQVSLRNIQYF.

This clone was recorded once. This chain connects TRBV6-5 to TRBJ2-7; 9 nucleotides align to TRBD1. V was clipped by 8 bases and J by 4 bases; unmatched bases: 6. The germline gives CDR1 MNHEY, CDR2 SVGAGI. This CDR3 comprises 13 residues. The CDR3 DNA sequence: TGTGCCAGCCGGGACAGGGAAAAATACGAGCAGTACTTC. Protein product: CASRDREKYEQYF.

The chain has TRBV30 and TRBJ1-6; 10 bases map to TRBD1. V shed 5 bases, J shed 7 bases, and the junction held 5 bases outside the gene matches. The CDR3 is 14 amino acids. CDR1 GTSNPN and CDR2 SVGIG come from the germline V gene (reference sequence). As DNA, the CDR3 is TGTGCCTGGGCCGGGACAGGGGTCAATTCACCCCTCCACTTT. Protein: CAWAGTGVNSPLHF.

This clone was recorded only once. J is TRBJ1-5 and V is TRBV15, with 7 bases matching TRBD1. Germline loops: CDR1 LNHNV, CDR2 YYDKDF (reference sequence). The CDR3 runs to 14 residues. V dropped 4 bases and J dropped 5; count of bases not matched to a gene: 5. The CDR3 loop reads CATSTQGYDQPQHF. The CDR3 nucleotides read TGTGCCACCAGCACACAGGGGTATGATCAGCCCCAGCATTTT.

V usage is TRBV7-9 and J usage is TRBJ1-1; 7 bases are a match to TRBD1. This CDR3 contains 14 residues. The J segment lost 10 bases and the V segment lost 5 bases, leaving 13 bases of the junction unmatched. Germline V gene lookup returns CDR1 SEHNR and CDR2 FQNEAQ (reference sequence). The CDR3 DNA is TGTGCCAGCAGCCGAACAGGGGAAGTAGGTAGAGCTTTCTTT. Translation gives CASSRTGEVGRAFF.

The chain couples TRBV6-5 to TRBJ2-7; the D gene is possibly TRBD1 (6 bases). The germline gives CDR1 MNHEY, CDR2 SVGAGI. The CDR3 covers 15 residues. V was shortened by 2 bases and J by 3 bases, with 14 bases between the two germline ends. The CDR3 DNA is TGTGCCAGCAGTTACGGCTCAGGGGTAGGCTACGAGCAGTACTTC. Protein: CASSYGSGVGYEQYF.

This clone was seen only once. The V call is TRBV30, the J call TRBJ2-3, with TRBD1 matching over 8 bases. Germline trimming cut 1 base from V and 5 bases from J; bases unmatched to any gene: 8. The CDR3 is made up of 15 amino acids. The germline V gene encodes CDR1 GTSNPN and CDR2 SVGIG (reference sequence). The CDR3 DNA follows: TGTGCCTGGAGTGCCTCAGGGGGCGGAGGAGATACGCAGTATTTT. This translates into CAWSASGGGGDTQYF.

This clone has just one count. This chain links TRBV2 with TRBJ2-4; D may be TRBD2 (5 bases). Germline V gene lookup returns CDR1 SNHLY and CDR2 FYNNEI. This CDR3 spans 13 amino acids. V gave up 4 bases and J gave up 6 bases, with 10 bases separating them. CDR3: CASSGRGPNIQYF. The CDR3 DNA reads TGTGCCAGCAGTGGGCGAGGGCCAAACATTCAGTACTTC.

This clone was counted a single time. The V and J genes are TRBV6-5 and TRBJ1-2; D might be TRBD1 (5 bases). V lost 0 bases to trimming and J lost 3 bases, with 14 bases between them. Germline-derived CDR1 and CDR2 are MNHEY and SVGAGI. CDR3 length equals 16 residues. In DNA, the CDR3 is TGTGCCAGCAGTTACTCGAGTTCGGACACCTACTATGGCTACACCTTC. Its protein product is CASSYSSSDTYYGYTF.

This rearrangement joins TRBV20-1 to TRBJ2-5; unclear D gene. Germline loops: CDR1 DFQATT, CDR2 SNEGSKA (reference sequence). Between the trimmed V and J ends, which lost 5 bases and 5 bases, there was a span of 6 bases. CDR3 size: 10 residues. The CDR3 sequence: CSAECETQYF. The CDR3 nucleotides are TGCAGTGCTGAGTGCGAGACCCAGTACTTC.

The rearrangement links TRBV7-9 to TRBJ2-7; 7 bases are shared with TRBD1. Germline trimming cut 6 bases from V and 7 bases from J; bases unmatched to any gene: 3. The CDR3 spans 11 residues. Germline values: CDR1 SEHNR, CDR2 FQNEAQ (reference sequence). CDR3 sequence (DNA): TGTGCCAGCAGTGGGGACAGTGAGCAGTACTTC. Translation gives CASSGDSEQYF.

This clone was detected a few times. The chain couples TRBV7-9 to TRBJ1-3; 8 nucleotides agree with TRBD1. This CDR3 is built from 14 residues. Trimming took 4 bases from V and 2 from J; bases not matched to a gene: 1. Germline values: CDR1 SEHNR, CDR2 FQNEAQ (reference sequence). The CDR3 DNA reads TGTGCCAGCAGCTCGGGACAGGCTGGAAACACCATATATTTT. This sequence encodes CASSSGQAGNTIYF.

The CDR3 nucleotides read TGTGCCAGCAGTTTAGCGGGGGGCACAGATACGCAGTATTTT. As protein: CASSLAGGTDTQYF. This chain links TRBV27 with TRBJ2-3; 7 bases agree with TRBD2. With 2 bases clipped from V and 1 base from J, the junction kept 0 bases outside the gene matches. The CDR3 consists of 14 residues. Germline CDR1 MNHEY, CDR2 SMNVEV (reference sequence).

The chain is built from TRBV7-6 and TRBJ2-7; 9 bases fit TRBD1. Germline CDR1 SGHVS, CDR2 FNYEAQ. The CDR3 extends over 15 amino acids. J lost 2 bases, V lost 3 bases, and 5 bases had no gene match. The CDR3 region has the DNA TGTGCCAGCAGCTTGCACCGGGACAGGGCCTACGAGCAGTACTTC. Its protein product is CASSLHRDRAYEQYF.

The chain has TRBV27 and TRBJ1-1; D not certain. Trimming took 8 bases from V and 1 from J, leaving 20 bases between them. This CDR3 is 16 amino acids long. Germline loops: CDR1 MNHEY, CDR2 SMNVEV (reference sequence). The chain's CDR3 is CASHRAGVEGNTEAFF. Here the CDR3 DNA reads TGTGCCAGCCATAGGGCGGGAGTCGAGGGGAACACTGAAGCTTTCTTT.

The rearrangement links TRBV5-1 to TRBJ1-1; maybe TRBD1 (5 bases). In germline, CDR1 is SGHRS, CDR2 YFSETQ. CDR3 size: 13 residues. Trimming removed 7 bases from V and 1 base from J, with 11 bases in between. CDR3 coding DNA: TGCGCCAGCGGACCCCAGGGGAACACTGAAGCTTTCTTT. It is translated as CASGPQGNTEAFF.

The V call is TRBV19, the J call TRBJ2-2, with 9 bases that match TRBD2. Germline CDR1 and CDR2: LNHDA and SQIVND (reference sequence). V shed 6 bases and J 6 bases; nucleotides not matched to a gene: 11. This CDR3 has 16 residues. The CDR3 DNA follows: TGTGCCAGTAGCTCTGAAGGGCGGGGGGGCCCCGGGGAGCTGTTTTTT. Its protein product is CASSSEGRGGPGELFF.

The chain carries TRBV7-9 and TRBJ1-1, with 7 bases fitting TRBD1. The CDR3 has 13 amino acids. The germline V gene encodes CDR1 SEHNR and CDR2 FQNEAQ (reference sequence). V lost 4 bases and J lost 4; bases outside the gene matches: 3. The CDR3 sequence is CASSSPGGTEAFF. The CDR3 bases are TGTGCCAGCAGCTCTCCAGGGGGCACTGAAGCTTTCTTT.